The clone carrying this T cell receptor beta chain was picked up many times. The CDR3 contains 14 residues. From germline, CDR1 is SGHVS and CDR2 FQNEAQ. V was trimmed by 5 bases and J by 5 bases, leaving 15 bases between them. The record originates from a study of breast tumors, draining lymph nodes, adjacent tissues. TCRdb re-derived calls from the multiplex PCR reads in MiXCR, one entry per CDR3 protein. The sample lists 83,000 or so distinct CDR3 sequences, roughly a fifth occurring once. The lymph nodes were axillary draining lymph nodes from breast cancer patients. The sequencing input was axillary lymph node tissue. The V gene is TRBV7-8, the J gene TRBJ1-2; D possibly corresponds to TRBD1 (6 bases). This TCR was recovered from a female donor with breast cancer. Some clones in this sample may be carry-over from other donors' samples. The CDR3 DNA is TGTGCCAGCAGCCCCGGGGGCGAAGGGTATGGCTACACCTTC. This gives the protein CASSPGGEGYGYTF.